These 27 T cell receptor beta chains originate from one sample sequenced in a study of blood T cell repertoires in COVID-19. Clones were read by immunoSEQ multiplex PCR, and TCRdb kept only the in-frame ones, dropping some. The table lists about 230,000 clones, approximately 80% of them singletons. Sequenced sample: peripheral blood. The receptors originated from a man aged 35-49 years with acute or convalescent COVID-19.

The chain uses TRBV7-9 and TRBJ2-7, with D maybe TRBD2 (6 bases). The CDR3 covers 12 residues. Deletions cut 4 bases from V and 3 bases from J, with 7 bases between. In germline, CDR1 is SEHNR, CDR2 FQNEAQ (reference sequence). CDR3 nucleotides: TGTGCCAGCAGCTCGGGACTCTACGAGCAGTACTTC. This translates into CASSSGLYEQYF.

The CDR3 sequence is CASSKADRGRPGQPQHF. The DNA for the CDR3 is TGTGCCAGCAGCAAAGCCGACAGGGGGCGTCCAGGACAGCCCCAGCATTTT. The chain is built from TRBV21-1 and TRBJ1-5; no DNA check was done on the table's D call, TRBD1. TRBV21-1 is designated a pseudogene. The length of the CDR3 is 17 residues.

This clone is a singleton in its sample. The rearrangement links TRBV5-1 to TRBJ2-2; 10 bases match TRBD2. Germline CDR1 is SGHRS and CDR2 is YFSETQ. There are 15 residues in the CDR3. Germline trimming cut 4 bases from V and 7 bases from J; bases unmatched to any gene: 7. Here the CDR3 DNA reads TGCGCCAGCAGCACAACTAGCGGGATCAACGGGGAGCTGTTTTTT. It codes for CASSTTSGINGELFF. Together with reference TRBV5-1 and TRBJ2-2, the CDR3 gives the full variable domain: KAGVTQTPRYLIKTRGQQVTLSCSPISGHRSVSWYQQTPGQGLQFLFEYFSETQRNKGNFPGRFSGRQFSNSRSEMNVSTLELGDSALYLCASSTTSGINGELFFGEGSRLTVL.

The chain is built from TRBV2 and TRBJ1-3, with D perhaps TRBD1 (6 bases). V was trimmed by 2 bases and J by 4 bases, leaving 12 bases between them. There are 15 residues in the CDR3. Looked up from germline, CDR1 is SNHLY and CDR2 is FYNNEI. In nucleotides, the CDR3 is TGTGCCAGCAGTGAAAACAGGGTAGGAGGAAACACCATATATTTT. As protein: CASSENRVGGNTIYF. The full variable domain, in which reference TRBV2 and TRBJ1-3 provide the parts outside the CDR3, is EPEVTQTPSHQVTQMGQEVILRCVPISNHLYFYWYRQILGQKVEFLVSFYNNEISEKSEIFDDQFSVERPDGSNFTLKIRSTKLEDSAMYFCASSENRVGGNTIYFGEGSWLTVV.

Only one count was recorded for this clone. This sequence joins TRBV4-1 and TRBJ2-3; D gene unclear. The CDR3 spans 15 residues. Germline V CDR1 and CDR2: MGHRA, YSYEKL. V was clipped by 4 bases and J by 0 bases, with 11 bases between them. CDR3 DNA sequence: TGCGCCAGCAGCCTGGAGACCCGAAGCACAGATACGCAGTATTTT. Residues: CASSLETRSTDTQYF.

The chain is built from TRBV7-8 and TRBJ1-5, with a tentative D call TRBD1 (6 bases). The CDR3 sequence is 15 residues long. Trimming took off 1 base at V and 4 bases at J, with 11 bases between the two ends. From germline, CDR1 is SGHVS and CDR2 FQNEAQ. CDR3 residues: CASSLENRVNQPQHF. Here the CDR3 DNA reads TGTGCCAGCAGCTTAGAGAACAGGGTTAATCAGCCCCAGCATTTT.

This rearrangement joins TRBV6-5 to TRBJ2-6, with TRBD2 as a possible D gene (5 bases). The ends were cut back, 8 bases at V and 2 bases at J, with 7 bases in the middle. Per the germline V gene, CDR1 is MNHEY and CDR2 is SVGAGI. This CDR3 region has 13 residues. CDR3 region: CASRGAGANVLTF. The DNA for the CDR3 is TGTGCCAGCCGGGGAGCTGGGGCCAACGTCCTGACTTTC.

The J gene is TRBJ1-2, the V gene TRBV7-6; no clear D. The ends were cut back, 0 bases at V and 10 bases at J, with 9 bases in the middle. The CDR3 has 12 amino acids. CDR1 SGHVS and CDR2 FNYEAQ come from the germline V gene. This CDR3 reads CASSLAGADYTF. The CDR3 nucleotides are TGTGCCAGCAGCTTAGCCGGAGCCGACTACACCTTC.

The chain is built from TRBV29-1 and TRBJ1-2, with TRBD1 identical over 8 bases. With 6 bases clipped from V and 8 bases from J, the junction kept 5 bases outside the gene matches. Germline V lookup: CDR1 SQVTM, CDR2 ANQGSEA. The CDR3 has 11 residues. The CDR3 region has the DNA TGCAGCGTCATACAGGGGGGCGGCTACACCTTC. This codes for CSVIQGGGYTF. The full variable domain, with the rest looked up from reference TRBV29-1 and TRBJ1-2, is SAVISQKPSRDICQRGTSLTIQCQVDSQVTMMFWYRQQPGQSLTLIATANQGSEATYESGFVIDKFPISRPNLTFSTLTVSNMSPEDSSIYLCSVIQGGGYTFGSGTRLTVV.

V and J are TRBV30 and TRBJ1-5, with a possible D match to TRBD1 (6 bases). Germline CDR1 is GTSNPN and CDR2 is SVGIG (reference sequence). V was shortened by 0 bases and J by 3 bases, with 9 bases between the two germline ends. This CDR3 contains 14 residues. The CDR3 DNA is TGTGCCTGGAGTGTAGGACAGCACAATCAGCCCCAGCATTTT. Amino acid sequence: CAWSVGQHNQPQHF.

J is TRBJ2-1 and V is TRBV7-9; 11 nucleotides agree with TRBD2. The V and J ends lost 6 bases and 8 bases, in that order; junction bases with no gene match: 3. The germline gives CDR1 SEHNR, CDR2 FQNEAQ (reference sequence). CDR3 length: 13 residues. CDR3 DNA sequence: TGTGCCAGCAGGGTAGCGGGAGGGGATGAGCAGTTCTTC. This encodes CASRVAGGDEQFF.

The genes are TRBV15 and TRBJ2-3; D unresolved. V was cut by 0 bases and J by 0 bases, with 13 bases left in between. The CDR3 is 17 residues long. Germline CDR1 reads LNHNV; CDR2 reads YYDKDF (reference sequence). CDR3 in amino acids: CATSRDLSSQSTDTQYF. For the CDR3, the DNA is TGTGCCACCAGCAGAGATCTAAGTTCTCAAAGCACAGATACGCAGTATTTT.

The CDR3 loop reads CASSPRPSSSDSYEQYF. The CDR3 bases are TGCGCCAGCAGCCCCCGCCCAAGTTCCTCGGACAGCTACGAGCAGTACTTC. V gene TRBV5-1 combines with J gene TRBJ2-7; tentatively, D is TRBD1 (6 bases). Germline V lookup: CDR1 SGHRS, CDR2 YFSETQ. V was trimmed by 4 bases and J by 3 bases, leaving 23 bases between them. The CDR3 is 17 amino acids.

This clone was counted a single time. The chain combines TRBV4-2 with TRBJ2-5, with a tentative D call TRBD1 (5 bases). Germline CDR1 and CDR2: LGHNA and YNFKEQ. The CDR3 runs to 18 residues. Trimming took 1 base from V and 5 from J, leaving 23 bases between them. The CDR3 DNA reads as TGTGCCAGCAGCCAAGGGGGCGGATTGGCGGTAAACTTGGAGACCCAGTACTTC. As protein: CASSQGGGLAVNLETQYF.

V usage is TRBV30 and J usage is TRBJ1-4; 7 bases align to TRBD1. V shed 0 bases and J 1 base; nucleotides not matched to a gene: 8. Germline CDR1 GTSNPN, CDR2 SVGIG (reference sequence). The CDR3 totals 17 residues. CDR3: CAWSVYSQGVTNEKLFF. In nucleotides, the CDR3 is TGTGCCTGGAGTGTATACTCCCAGGGGGTAACTAATGAAAAACTGTTTTTT. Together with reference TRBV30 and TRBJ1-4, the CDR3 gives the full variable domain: SQTIHQWPATLVQPVGSPLSLECTVEGTSNPNLYWYRQAAGRGLQLLFYSVGIGQISSEVPQNLSASRPQDRQFILSSKKLLLSDSGFYLCAWSVYSQGVTNEKLFFGSGTQLSVL.

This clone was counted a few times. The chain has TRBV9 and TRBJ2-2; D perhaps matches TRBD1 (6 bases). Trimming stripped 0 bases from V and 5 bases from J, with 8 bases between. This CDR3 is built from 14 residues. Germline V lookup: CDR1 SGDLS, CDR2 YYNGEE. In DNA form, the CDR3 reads TGTGCCAGCAGCGTAGCAGGGGAAACCGGGGAGCTGTTTTTT. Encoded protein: CASSVAGETGELFF.

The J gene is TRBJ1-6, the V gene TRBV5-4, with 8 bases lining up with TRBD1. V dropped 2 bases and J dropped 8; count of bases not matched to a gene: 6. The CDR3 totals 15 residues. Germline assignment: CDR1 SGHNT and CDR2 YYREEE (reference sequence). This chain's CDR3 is CASSFGTGEYSPLHF. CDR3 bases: TGTGCCAGCAGCTTCGGGACAGGCGAGTATTCACCCCTCCACTTT.

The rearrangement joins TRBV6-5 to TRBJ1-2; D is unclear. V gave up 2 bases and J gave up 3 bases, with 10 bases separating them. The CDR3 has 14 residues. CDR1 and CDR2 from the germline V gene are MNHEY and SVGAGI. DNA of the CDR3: TGTGCCAGCAGTTACCCGCCCCGGGACTATGGCTACACCTTC. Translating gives CASSYPPRDYGYTF.

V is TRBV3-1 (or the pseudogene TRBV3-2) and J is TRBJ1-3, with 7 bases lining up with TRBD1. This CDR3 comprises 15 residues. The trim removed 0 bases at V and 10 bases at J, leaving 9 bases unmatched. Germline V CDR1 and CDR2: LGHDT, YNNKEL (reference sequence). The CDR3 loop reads CASSQERTGRTTIYF. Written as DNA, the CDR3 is TGTGCCAGCAGCCAAGAACGGACAGGACGCACGACCATATATTTT.

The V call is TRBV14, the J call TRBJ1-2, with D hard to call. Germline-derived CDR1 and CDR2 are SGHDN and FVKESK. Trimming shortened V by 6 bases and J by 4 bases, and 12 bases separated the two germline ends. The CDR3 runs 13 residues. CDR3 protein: CASSRAGFYGYTF. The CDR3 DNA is TGTGCCAGCAGTCGGGCGGGCTTCTATGGCTACACCTTC.

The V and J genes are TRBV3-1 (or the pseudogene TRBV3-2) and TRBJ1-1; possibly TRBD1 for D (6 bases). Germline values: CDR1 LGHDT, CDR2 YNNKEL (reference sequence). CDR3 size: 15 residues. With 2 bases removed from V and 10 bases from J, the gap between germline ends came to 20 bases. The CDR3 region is CASSQRSGGGFGAFF. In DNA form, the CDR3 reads TGTGCCAGCAGCCAACGGTCGGGGGGCGGGTTTGGAGCTTTCTTT.

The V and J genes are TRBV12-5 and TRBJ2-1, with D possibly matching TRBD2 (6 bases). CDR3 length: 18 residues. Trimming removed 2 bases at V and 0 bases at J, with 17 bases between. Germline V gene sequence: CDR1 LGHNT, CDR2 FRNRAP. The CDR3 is CASGLLSSSDSSYNEQFF. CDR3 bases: TGTGCTAGTGGTTTGCTCTCTTCTAGCGACAGCTCCTACAATGAGCAGTTCTTC.

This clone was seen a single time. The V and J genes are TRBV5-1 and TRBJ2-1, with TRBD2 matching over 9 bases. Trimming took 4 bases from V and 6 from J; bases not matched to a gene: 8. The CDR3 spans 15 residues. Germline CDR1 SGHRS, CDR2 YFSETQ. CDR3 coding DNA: TGCGCCAGCAGCCAAGGGACTAGCTCGGTCAATGAGCAGTTCTTC. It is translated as CASSQGTSSVNEQFF.

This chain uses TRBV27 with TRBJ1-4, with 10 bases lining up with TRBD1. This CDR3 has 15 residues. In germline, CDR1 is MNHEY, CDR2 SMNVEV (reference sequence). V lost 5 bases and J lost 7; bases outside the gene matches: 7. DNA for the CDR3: TGTGCCAGCAGTGACCGACAGGGGGCACGTGAAAAACTGTTTTTT. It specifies CASSDRQGAREKLFF.

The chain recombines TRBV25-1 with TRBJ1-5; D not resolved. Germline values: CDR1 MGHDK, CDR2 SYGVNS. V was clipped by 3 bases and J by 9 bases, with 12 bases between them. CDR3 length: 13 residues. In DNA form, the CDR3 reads TGTGCCAGCAGTGACCGGGTCCGCGGGCCCCAGCATTTT. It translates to CASSDRVRGPQHF.

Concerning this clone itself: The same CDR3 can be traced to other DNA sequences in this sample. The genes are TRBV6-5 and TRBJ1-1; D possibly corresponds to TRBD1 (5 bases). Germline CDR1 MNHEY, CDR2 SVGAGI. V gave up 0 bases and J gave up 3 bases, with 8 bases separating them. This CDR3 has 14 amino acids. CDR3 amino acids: CASSYSTGDTEAFF. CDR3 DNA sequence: TGTGCCAGCAGTTACTCGACGGGGGACACTGAAGCTTTCTTT.

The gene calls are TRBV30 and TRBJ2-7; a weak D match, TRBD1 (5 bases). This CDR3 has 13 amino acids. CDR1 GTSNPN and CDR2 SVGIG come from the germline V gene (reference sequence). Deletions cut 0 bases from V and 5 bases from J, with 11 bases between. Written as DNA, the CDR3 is TGTGCCTGGAGTGTGCAGGGCAGCCACGAGCAGTACTTC. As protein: CAWSVQGSHEQYF.